This T cell receptor (beta chain) derives from a study of human T cells and chemical hapten exposure. This clonotype was counted between two and nine times. Antigen: not known. CDR1 is MNHNY, CDR2 SVGAGI, per germline (reference sequence). There are 15 residues in the CDR3. Trimming took 2 bases from V and 2 from J; bases not matched to a gene: 3. General observations from the study: Expanded TCRs were compared with controls, and the expanded TCRs formed significantly more large CDR3 similarity clusters.

MiXCR, applied by TCRdb to the RACE reads, yields one record per CDR3 protein. The data hold over 35,000 distinct CDR3 sequences, with about 9.8% observed a single time. As for time point: patch test 2, 6 weeks after DPC sensitization. The treatment here: therapeutic diphenylcyclopropenone sensitization with weekly scalp DPC. The source material was whole blood, sampled in connection with sensitization to the hapten diphenylcyclopropenone (DPC). The receptor comes from a woman aged 40 to 49 with alopecia areata. Some clones in this sample may be carry-over from other donors' samples. The chain employs TRBV6-6 and TRBJ1-3; TRBD1 matches at 7 bases. CDR3 sequence reads: CASSYPTGAGNTIYF. CDR3 in DNA: TGTGCCAGCAGTTACCCAACAGGGGCTGGAAACACCATATATTTT.